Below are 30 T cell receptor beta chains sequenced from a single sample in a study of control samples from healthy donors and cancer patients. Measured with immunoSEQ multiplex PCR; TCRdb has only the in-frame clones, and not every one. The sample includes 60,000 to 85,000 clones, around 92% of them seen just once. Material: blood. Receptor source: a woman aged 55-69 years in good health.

CDR3 sequence (DNA): TGCGCCAGCAGCCTAGGCTCCGGGACTAGCGGGACCAGCTCCTACGAGCAGTACTTC. This gives the protein CASSLGSGTSGTSSYEQYF. This chain links TRBV5-1 with TRBJ2-7, with 13 bases matching TRBD2. This CDR3 has 19 amino acids. V lost 4 bases and J lost 0; bases outside the gene matches: 13. CDR1 and CDR2 (germline): SGHRS, YFSETQ.

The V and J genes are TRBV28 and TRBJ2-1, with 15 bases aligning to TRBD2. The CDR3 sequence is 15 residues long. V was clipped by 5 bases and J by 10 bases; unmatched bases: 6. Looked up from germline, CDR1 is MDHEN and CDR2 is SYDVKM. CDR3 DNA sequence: TGTGCCAGCAGTCGGACTAGCGGGAGGGCCAGGGAGCAGTTCTTC. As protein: CASSRTSGRAREQFF. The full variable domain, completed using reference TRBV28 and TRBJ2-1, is DVKVTQSSRYLVKRTGEKVFLECVQDMDHENMFWYRQDPGLGLRLIYFSYDVKMKEKGDIPEGYSVSREKKERFSLILESASTNQTSMYLCASSRTSGRAREQFFGPGTRLTVL.

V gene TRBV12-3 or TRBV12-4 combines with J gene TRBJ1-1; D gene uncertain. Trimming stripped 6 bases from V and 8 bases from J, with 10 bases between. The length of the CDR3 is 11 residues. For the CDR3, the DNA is TGTGCCAGCAGCCCAAGGACCGAAGCTTTCTTT. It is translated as CASSPRTEAFF.

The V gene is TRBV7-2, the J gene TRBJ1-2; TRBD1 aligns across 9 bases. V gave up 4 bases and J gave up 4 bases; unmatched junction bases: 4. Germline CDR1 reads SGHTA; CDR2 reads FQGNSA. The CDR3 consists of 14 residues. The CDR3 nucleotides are TGTGCCAGCAGCTCAACAGGGGGCGGCTATGGCTACACCTTC. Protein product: CASSSTGGGYGYTF. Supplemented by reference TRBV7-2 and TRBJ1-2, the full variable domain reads GAGVSQSPSNKVTEKGKDVELRCDPISGHTALYWYRQSLGQGLEFLIYFQGNSAPDKSGLPSDRFSAERTGGSVSTLTIQRTQQEDSAVYLCASSSTGGGYGYTFGSGTRLTVV.

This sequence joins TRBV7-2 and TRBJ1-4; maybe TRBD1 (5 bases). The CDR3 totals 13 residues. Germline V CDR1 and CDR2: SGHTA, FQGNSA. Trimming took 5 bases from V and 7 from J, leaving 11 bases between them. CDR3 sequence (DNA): TGTGCCAGCAGCCGGGGCGGGGGTGAAAAACTGTTTTTT. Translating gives CASSRGGGEKLFF. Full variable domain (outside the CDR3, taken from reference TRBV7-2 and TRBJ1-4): GAGVSQSPSNKVTEKGKDVELRCDPISGHTALYWYRQSLGQGLEFLIYFQGNSAPDKSGLPSDRFSAERTGGSVSTLTIQRTQQEDSAVYLCASSRGGGEKLFFGSGTQLSVL.

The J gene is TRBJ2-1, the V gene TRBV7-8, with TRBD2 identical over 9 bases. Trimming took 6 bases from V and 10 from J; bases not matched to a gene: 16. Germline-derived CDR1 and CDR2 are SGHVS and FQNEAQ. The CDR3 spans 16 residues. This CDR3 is CASRSTPAGGGGEQFF. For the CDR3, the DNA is TGTGCCAGCAGATCTACCCCAGCGGGGGGAGGTGGGGAGCAGTTCTTC.

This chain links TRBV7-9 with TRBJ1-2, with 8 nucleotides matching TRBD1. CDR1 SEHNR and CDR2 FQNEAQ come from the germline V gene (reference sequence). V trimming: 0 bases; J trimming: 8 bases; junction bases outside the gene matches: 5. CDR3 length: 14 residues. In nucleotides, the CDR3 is TGTGCCAGCAGCTTAGCGCTTTCAGGGGGCGGCTACACCTTC. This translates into CASSLALSGGGYTF.

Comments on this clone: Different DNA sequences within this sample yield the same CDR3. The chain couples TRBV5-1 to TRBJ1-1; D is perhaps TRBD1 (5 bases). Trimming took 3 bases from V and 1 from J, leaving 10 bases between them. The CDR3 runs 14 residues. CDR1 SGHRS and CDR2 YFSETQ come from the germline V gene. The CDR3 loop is CASSSGTGNTEAFF. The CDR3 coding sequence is TGCGCCAGCAGCTCTGGGACGGGGAACACTGAAGCTTTCTTT. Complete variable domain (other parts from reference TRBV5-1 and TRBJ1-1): KAGVTQTPRYLIKTRGQQVTLSCSPISGHRSVSWYQQTPGQGLQFLFEYFSETQRNKGNFPGRFSGRQFSNSRSEMNVSTLELGDSALYLCASSSGTGNTEAFFGQGTRLTVV.

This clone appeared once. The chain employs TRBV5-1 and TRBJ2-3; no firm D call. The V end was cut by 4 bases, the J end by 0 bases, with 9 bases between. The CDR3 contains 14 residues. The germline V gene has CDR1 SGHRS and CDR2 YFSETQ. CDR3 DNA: TGCGCCAGCAGCCGCGTGACTAGCACAGATACGCAGTATTTT. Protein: CASSRVTSTDTQYF.

The CDR3 region has the DNA TGTGCCAGCAGTTTTCCGGGCGGGGGGGCCAACGTCCTGACTTTC. Translated: CASSFPGGGANVLTF. The chain joins TRBV6-6 to TRBJ2-6; possibly TRBD2 for D (5 bases). This CDR3 has 15 residues. Deletions cut 4 bases from V and 4 bases from J, with 11 bases between. Germline V CDR1 and CDR2: MNHNY, SVGAGI (reference sequence).

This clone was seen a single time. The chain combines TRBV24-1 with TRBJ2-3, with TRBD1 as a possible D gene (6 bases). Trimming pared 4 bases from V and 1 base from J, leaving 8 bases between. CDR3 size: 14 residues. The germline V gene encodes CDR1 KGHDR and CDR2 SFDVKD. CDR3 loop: CATSDPGGTDTQYF. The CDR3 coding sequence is TGTGCCACCAGTGACCCAGGGGGCACAGATACGCAGTATTTT.

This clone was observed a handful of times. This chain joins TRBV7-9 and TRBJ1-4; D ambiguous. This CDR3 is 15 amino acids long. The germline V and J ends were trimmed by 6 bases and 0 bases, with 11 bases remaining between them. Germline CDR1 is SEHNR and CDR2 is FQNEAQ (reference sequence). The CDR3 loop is CASSYQETTNEKLFF. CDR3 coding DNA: TGTGCCAGCAGTTACCAGGAGACAACTAATGAAAAACTGTTTTTT.

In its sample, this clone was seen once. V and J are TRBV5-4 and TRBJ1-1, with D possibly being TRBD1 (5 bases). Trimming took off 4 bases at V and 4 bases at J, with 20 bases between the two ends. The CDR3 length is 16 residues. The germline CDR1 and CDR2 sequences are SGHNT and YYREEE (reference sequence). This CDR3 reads CASSPKSRGKGTEAFF. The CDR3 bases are TGTGCCAGCAGCCCGAAATCACGGGGGAAAGGCACTGAAGCTTTCTTT.

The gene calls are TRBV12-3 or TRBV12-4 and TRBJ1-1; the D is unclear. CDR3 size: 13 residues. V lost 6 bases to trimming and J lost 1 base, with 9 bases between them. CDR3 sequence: CASSLQANTEAFF. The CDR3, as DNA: TGTGCCAGCAGCCTGCAGGCGAACACTGAAGCTTTCTTT.

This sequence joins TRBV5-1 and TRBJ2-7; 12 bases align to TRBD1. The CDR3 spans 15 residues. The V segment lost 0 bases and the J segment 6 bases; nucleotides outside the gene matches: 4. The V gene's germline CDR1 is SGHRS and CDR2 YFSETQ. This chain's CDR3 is CASSLEGQGAGEQYF. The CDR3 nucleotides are TGCGCCAGCAGCTTGGAGGGACAGGGGGCGGGCGAGCAGTACTTC.

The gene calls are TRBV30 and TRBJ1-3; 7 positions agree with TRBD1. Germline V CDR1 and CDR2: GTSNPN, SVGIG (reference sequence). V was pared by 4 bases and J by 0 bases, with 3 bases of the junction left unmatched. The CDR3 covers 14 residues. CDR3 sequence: CAWTDRVSGNTIYF. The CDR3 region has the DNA TGTGCCTGGACAGACAGGGTCTCTGGAAACACCATATATTTT.

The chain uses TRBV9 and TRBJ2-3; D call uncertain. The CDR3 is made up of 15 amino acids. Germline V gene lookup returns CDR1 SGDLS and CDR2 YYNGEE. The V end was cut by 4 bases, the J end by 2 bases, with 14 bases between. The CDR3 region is CASSPRPQITDTQYF. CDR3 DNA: TGTGCCAGCAGCCCGCGGCCACAGATCACAGATACGCAGTATTTT.

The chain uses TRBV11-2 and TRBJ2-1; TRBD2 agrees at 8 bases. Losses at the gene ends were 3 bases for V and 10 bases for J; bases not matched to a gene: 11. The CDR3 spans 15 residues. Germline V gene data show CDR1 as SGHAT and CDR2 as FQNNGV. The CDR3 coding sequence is TGTGCCAGCAGCTTGGGTAGCGGGGACCACATGGAGCAGTTCTTC. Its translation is CASSLGSGDHMEQFF.

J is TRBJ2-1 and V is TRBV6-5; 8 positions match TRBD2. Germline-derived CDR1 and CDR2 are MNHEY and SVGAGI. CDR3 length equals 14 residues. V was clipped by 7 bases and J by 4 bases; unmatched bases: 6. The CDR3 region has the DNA TGTGCCAGCACTCGGCGGGAGGCTTACAATGAGCAGTTCTTC. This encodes CASTRREAYNEQFF.

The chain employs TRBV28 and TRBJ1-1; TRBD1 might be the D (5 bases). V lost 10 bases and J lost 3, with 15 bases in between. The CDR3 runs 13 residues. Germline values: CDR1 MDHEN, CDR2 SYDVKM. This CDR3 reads CAIVNLGDTEAFF. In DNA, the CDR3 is TGTGCCATCGTTAACTTGGGGGACACTGAAGCTTTCTTT.

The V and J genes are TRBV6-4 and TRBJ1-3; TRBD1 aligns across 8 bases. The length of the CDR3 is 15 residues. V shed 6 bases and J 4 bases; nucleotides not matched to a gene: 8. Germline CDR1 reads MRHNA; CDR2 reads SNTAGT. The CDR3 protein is CASREDRAKGNTIYF. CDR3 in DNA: TGTGCCAGCAGGGAGGACAGGGCTAAAGGAAACACCATATATTTT.

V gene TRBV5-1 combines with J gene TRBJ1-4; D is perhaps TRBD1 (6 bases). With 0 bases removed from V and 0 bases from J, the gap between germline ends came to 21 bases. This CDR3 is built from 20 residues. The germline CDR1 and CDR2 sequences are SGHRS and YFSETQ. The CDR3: CASSLENRAPALATNEKLFF. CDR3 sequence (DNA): TGCGCCAGCAGCTTGGAAAACAGGGCGCCGGCCCTTGCAACTAATGAAAAACTGTTTTTT.

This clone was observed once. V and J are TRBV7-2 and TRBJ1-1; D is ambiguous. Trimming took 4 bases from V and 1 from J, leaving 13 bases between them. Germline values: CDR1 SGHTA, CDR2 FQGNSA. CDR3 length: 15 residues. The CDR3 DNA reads TGTGCCAGCAGCTCGGTCGCGGGGAGGAACACTGAAGCTTTCTTT. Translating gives CASSSVAGRNTEAFF.

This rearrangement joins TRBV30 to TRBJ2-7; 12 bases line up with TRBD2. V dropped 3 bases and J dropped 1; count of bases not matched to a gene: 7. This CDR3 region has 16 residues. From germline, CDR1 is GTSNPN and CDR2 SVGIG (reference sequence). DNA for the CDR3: TGTGCCTGGAGCGCCGAACTAGCGGGAGGATCCTACGAGCAGTACTTC. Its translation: CAWSAELAGGSYEQYF. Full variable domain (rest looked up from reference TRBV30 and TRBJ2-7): SQTIHQWPATLVQPVGSPLSLECTVEGTSNPNLYWYRQAAGRGLQLLFYSVGIGQISSEVPQNLSASRPQDRQFILSSKKLLLSDSGFYLCAWSAELAGGSYEQYFGPGTRLTVT.

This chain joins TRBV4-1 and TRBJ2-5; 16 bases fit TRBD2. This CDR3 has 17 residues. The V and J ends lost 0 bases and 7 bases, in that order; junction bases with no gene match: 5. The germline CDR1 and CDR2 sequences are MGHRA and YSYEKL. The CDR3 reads CASSQELGLAGGATQYF. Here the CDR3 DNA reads TGCGCCAGCAGCCAAGAATTGGGACTAGCGGGAGGGGCGACCCAGTACTTC.

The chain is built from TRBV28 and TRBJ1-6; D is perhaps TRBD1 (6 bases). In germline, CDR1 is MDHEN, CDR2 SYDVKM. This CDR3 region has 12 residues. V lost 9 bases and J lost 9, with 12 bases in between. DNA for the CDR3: TGTGCCAGTAGGACAGAGGGTTCACCCCTCCACTTT. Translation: CASRTEGSPLHF. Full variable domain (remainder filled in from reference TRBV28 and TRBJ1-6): DVKVTQSSRYLVKRTGEKVFLECVQDMDHENMFWYRQDPGLGLRLIYFSYDVKMKEKGDIPEGYSVSREKKERFSLILESASTNQTSMYLCASRTEGSPLHFGNGTRLTVT.

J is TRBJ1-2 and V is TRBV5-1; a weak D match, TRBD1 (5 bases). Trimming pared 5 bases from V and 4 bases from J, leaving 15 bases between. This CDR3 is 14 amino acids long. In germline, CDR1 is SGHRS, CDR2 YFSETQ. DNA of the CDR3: TGCGCCAGCAGACCAGACAGACCCTTCTATGGCTACACCTTC. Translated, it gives CASRPDRPFYGYTF.

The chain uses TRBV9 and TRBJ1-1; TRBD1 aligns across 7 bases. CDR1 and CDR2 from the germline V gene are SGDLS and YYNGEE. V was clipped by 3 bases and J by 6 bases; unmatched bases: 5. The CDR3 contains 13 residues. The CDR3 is CASSGAGGSEAFF. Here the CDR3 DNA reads TGTGCCAGCAGCGGAGCAGGGGGTTCTGAAGCTTTCTTT.

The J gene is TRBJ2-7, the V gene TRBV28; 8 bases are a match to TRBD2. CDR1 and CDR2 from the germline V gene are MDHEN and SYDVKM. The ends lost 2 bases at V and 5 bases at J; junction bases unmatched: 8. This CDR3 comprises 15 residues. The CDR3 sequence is CASSLGASGQNEQYF. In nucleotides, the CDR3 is TGTGCCAGCAGTTTAGGCGCTAGCGGGCAGAACGAGCAGTACTTC.

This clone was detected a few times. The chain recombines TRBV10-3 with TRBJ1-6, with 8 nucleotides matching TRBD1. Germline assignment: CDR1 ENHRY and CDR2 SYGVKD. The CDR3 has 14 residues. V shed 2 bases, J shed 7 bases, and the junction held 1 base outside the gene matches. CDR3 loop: CAISEQGANSPLHF. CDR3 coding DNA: TGTGCCATCAGTGAGCAGGGGGCAAATTCACCCCTCCACTTT.